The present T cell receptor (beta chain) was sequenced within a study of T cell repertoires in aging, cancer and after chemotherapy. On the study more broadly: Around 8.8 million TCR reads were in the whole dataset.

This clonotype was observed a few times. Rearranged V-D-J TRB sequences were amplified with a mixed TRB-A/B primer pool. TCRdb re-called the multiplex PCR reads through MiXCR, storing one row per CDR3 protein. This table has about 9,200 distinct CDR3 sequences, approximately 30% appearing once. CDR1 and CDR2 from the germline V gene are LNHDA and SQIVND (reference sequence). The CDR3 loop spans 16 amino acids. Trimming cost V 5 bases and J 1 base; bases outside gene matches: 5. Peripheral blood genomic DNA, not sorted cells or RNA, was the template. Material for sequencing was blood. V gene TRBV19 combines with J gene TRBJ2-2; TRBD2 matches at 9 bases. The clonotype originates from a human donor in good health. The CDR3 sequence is CASSFLAGRNTGELFF. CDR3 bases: TGTGCCAGTAGTTTTCTAGCGGGGAGGAACACCGGGGAGCTGTTTTTT.